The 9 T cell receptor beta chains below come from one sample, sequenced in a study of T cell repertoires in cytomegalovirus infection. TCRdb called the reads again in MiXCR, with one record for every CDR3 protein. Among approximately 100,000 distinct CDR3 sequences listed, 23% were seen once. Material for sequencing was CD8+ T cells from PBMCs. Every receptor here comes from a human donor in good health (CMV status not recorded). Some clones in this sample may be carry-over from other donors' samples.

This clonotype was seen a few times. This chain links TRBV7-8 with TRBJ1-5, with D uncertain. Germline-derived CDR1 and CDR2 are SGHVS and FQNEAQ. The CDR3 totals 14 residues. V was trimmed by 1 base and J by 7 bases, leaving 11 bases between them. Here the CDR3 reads CASSLEVKGQPQHF. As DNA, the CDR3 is TGTGCCAGCAGCTTAGAGGTCAAAGGGCAGCCCCAGCATTTT. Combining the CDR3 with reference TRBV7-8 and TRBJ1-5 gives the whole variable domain GAGVSQSPRYKVAKRGQDVALRCDPISGHVSLFWYQQALGQGPEFLTYFQNEAQLDKSGLPSDRFFAERPEGSVSTLKIQRTQQEDSAVYLCASSLEVKGQPQHFGDGTRLSIL.

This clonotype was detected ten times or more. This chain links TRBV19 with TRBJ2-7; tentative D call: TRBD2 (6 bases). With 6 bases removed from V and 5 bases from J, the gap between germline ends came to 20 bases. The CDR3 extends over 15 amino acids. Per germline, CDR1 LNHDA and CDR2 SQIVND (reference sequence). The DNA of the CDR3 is TGTGCCAGTAGCCAGTCGGGCGGGGCGGGCAACGAGCAGTACTTC. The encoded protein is CASSQSGGAGNEQYF. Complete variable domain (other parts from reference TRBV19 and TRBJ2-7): DGGITQSPKYLFRKEGQNVTLSCEQNLNHDAMYWYRQDPGQGLRLIYYSQIVNDFQKGDIAEGYSVSREKKESFPLTVTSAQKNPTAFYLCASSQSGGAGNEQYFGPGTRLTVT.

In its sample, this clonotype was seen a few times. The CDR3: CASSRSDFSYEQYF. The CDR3 DNA reads TGTGCCAGCAGTCGGTCGGATTTCTCCTACGAGCAGTACTTC. This sequence joins TRBV7-9 and TRBJ2-7; D call uncertain. The germline V gene has CDR1 SEHNR and CDR2 FQNEAQ (reference sequence). Trimming removed 6 bases from V and 0 bases from J, with 12 bases in between. CDR3 length: 14 residues. The full variable domain, with the rest looked up from reference TRBV7-9 and TRBJ2-7, is DTGVSQNPRHKITKRGQNVTFRCDPISEHNRLYWYRQTLGQGPEFLTYFQNEAQLEKSRLLSDRFSAERPKGSFSTLEIQRTEQGDSAMYLCASSRSDFSYEQYFGPGTRLTVT.

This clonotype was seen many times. CDR3 nucleotide sequence: TGTGCCAGCAGCCGGACAGTGGGCACTGAAGCTTTCTTT. Translating it yields CASSRTVGTEAFF. The chain combines TRBV7-2 with TRBJ1-1; D might be TRBD1 (6 bases). Germline loops: CDR1 SGHTA, CDR2 FQGNSA. The CDR3 contains 13 residues. With 5 bases removed from V and 4 bases from J, the gap between germline ends came to 11 bases.

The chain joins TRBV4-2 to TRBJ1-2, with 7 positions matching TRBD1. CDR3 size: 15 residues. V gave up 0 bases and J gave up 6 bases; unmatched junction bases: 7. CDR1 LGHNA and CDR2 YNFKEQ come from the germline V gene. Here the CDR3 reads CASSQERTGLDGYTF. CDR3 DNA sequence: TGTGCCAGCAGCCAAGAGAGGACAGGTCTTGATGGCTACACCTTC.

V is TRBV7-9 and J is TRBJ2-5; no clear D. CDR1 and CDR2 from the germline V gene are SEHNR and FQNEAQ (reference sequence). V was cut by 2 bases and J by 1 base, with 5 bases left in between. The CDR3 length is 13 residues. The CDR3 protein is CASSLSLQETQYF. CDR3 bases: TGTGCCAGCAGCTTAAGCCTCCAAGAGACCCAGTACTTC.

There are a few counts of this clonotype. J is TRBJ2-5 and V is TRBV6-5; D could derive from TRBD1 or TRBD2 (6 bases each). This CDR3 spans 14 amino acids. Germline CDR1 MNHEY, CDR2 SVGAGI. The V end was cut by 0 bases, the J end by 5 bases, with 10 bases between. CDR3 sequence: CASSYSGGGETQYF. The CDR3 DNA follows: TGTGCCAGCAGTTACTCGGGGGGCGGGGAGACCCAGTACTTC.

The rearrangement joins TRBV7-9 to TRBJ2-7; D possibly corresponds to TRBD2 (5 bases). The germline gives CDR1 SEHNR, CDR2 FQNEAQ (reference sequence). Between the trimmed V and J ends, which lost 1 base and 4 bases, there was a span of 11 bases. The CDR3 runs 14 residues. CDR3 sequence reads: CASSLGERIYEQYF. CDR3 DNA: TGTGCCAGCAGCTTAGGGGAGCGAATATACGAGCAGTACTTC.

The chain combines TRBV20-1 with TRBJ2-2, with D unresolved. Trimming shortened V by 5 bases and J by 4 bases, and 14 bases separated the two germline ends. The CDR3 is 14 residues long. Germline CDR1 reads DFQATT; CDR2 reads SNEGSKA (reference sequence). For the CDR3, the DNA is TGCAGTGCTCTTCGGTCCCAGAGCACCGGGGAGCTGTTTTTT. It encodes CSALRSQSTGELFF.